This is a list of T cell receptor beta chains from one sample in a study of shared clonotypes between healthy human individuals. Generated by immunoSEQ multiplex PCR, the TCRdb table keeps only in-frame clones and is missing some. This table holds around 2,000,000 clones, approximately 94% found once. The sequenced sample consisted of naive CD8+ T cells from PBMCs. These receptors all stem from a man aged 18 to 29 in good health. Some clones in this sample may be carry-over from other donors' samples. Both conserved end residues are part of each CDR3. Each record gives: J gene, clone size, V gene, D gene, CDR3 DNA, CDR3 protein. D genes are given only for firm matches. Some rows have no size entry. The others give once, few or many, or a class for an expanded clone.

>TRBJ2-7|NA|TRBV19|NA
TGTGCCTCCTCAGGGATGAACTACGAGCAGTACTTC
CASSGMNYEQYF
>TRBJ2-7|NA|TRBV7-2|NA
TGTGCCAGCAGCTTAGCATTTCGGTTGGGGGAATTCTACGAGCAGTACTTC
CASSLAFRLGEFYEQYF
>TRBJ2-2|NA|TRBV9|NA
TGTGCCAGCAGCGCCCTCCTAGGACCCGGGGAGCTGTTTTTT
CASSALLGPGELFF
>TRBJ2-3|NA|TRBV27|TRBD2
TGTGCCAGCAGTCTGATAGCGGGCGTTAACACAGATACGCAGTATTTT
CASSLIAGVNTDTQYF
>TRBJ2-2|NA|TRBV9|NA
TGTGCCAGCAGCGACCCCCGGGGGGCCACCGGGGAGCTGTTTTTT
CASSDPRGATGELFF
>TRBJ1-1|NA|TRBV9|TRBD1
TGTGCCAGCAGCGCAGACAGGGGTAACACTGAAGCTTTCTTT
CASSADRGNTEAFF
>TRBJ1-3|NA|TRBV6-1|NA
TGTGCCAGCAGTGAAGTCAGAGTTTCTGGAAACACCATATATTTT
CASSEVRVSGNTIYF
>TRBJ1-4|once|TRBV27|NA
TGTGCCAGCAGTTTATGGTCTGGACGGGGGGAAAAACTGTTTTTT
CASSLWSGRGEKLFF
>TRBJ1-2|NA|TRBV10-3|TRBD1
TGTGCCATCAGTGATCGACAGGGCCTAATTCCCGAGGGTTACAACTATGGCTACACCTTC
CAISDRQGLIPEGYNYGYTF
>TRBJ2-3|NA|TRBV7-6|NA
TGTGCCAGCAGCTTGGGACCCACAGATACGCAGTATTTT
CASSLGPTDTQYF
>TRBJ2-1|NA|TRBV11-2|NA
TGTGCCAGCAGCTTAGGCTCCGGGAAAATGAGCAATGAGCAGTTCTTC
CASSLGSGKMSNEQFF
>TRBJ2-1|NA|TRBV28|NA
TGTGCCAGCAGTACTGATGGGCTTCCTAAGTTCTTC
CASSTDGLPKFF
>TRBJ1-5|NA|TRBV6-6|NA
TGTGCCAGCAGTCCCGACAGACACATAGGTCAGCCCCAGCATTTT
CASSPDRHIGQPQHF
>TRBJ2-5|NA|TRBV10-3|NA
TGTGCCATCAGTGAAATCGACGGGCTGCAAGAGACCCAGTACTTC
CAISEIDGLQETQYF
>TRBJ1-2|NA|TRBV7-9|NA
TGTGCCAGCAGCTTAACCCCCCTTGACCAGAACTATGGCTACACCTTC
CASSLTPLDQNYGYTF
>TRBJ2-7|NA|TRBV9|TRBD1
TGTGCCAGCAGCGTAGCCGGGACAGGGATCCACGAGCAGTACTTC
CASSVAGTGIHEQYF
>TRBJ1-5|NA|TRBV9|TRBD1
TGTGCCAGCAGCGTAGGGGCCGGGACAGGGCACTATAGCAATCAGCCCCAGCATTTT
CASSVGAGTGHYSNQPQHF
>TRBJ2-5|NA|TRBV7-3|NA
TGTGCCAGCAGCTTGAGTAGCGGAGAGAAAGAGACCCAGTACTTC
CASSLSSGEKETQYF
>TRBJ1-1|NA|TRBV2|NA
TGTGCCAGCAGAGAAACGGGACAATTTACTGAAGCTTTCTTT
CASRETGQFTEAFF
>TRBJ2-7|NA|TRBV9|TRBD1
TGTGCCAGCAGCTCCACCGGACAGGGGGCAATCTACGAGCAGTACTTC
CASSSTGQGAIYEQYF
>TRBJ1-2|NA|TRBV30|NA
TGTGCCTGGACCGAGGGAAGGGCTGGCTACACCTTC
CAWTEGRAGYTF
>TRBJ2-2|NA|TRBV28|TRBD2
TGTGCCAGCAGTCCGACTAGCGGAGGGGGGGAGCTGTTTTTT
CASSPTSGGGELFF
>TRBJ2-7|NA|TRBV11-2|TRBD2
TGTGCCAGCAGCTTAGATGGGGCGGGAGGCTACGAGCAGTACTTC
CASSLDGAGGYEQYF
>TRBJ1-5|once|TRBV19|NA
TGTGCCAGTAGTTGGATGGGGATGGGCAATCAGCCCCAGCATTTT
CASSWMGMGNQPQHF
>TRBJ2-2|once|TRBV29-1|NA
TGCAGCGTTCCCGGTGAAGGAGCGCTTGACACCGGGGAGCTGTTTTTT
CSVPGEGALDTGELFF
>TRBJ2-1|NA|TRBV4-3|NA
TGCGCCAGCAGCCAAGACAAAGGACTCCCAAATGAGCAGTTCTTC
CASSQDKGLPNEQFF
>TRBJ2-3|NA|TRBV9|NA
TGTGCCAGTGCCAATTCGGGCGGGAACACAGATACGCAGTATTTT
CASANSGGNTDTQYF
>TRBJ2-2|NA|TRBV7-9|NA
TGTGCCAGCTTCCACGCCGGACTTGCGAGGTTAACCGGGGAGCTGTTTTTT
CASFHAGLARLTGELFF
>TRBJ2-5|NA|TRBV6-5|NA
TGTGCCAGCAGTTACCCAGGAGGGTCAGAGACCCAGTACTTC
CASSYPGGSETQYF
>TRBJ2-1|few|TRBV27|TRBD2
TGTGCCAGCAGTTTAGGGGGACTACCCTACAATGAGCAGTTCTTC
CASSLGGLPYNEQFF
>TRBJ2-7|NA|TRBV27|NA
TGTGCCAGCAGTCTTTACTACGAGCAGTACTTC
CASSLYYEQYF
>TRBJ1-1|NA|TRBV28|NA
TGTGCCAGCAGAGTACAGGCACTGAACACTGAAGCTTTCTTT
CASRVQALNTEAFF
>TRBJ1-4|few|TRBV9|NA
TGTGCCAGCAGCGTAGTGGGAGGGTTTGAAAAACTGTTTTTT
CASSVVGGFEKLFF
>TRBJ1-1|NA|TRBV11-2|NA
TGTGCCAGCAGCTTAGGACACTTGAACACTGAAGCTTTCTTT
CASSLGHLNTEAFF
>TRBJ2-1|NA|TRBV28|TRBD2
TGTGCCAGCAGCTCAACTAGCGGGAGACACAATGAGCAGTTCTTC
CASSSTSGRHNEQFF
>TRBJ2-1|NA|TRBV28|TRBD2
TGTGCCAGCAGTTTATTGCCTAGCGGGAGTGGGGATGAGCAGTTCTTC
CASSLLPSGSGDEQFF
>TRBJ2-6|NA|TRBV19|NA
TGTGCCAGTAGTAGATGGACGTTCTCTGGGGCCAACGTCCTGACTTTC
CASSRWTFSGANVLTF
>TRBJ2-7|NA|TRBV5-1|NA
TGCGCCAGCAGCTTGTCTTGGGGAAGGGTGGAGCAGTACTTC
CASSLSWGRVEQYF
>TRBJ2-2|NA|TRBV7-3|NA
TGTGCCAGCAGCCCCATTAGCGAGGACACCGGGGAGCTGTTTTTT
CASSPISEDTGELFF
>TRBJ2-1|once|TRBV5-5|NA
TGTGCCAGCAGCTTGGTTCGCTATCCAGACAATGAGCAGTTCTTC
CASSLVRYPDNEQFF
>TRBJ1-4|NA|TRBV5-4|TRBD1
TGTGCCAGCAGCGAGGGGGCAGGGGGGCCCGAAAAACTGTTTTTT
CASSEGAGGPEKLFF
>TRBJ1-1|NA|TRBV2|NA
TGTGCCAGCAGGGGAGACGGGGGGACGCGCTCGAACACTGAAGCTTTCTTT
CASRGDGGTRSNTEAFF
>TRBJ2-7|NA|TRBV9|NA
TGTGCCAGCAGCCTAGGGACACCCTACGAGCAGTACTTC
CASSLGTPYEQYF
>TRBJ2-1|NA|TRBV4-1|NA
TGCGCCAGCAGCCAAGATCTGATCGCCAGCTCCTACAATGAGCAGTTCTTC
CASSQDLIASSYNEQFF
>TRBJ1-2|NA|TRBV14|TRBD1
TGTGCCAGCAGCCCCCGAGGACAGGGGGTCCATGGCTACACCTTC
CASSPRGQGVHGYTF
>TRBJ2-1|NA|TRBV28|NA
TGTGCCAGCACGGACGGCTCCTACAATGAGCAGTTCTTC
CASTDGSYNEQFF